Listed here are 8 T cell receptor beta chains from one sample, sequenced in a study of T cell responses to AZD1222 COVID-19 vaccine. TCRdb's copy holds only in-frame clones and misses some; the assay was immunoSEQ multiplex PCR. The sample records almost 55,000 clones, around 80% being singletons. Source: peripheral blood, taken on day 0 of AZD1222 vaccination. The source of these receptors is an adult in good health.

J is TRBJ2-7 and V is TRBV5-4; 9 nucleotides agree with TRBD2. The CDR3 is 15 residues long. Germline values: CDR1 SGHNT, CDR2 YYREEE (reference sequence). Trimming cost V 0 bases and J 6 bases; bases outside gene matches: 7. The CDR3 coding sequence is TGTGCCAGCAGCTTGGAGGCTAGCGGGACTCTCGAGCAGTACTTC. Translated: CASSLEASGTLEQYF.

The gene calls are TRBV6-1 and TRBJ1-2, with D maybe TRBD1 (6 bases). The CDR3 is made up of 19 amino acids. Between the trimmed V and J ends, which lost 2 bases and 0 bases, there was a span of 22 bases. Germline V gives CDR1 MNHNS, CDR2 SASEGT. The CDR3 loop reads CASSESTRQGLGANYGYTF. The CDR3 region has the DNA TGTGCCAGCAGTGAAAGTACTAGGCAGGGGCTGGGAGCTAACTATGGCTACACCTTC.

The chain recombines TRBV9 with TRBJ2-3; D possibly uses TRBD1 or TRBD2 (7 bases each). V was clipped by 3 bases and J by 1 base, with 12 bases between them. In germline, CDR1 is SGDLS, CDR2 YYNGEE. The CDR3 has 15 residues. The CDR3 nucleotides read TGTGCCAGCAGCGCACAGGGGAGGGGCACAGATACGCAGTATTTT. This encodes CASSAQGRGTDTQYF. Full variable domain (missing parts from reference TRBV9 and TRBJ2-3): DSGVTQTPKHLITATGQRVTLRCSPRSGDLSVYWYQQSLDQGLQFLIQYYNGEERAKGNILERFSAQQFPDLHSELNLSSLELGDSALYFCASSAQGRGTDTQYFGPGTRLTVL.

The rearrangement joins TRBV15 to TRBJ1-6, with TRBD1 matching 9 bases. The CDR3 totals 14 residues. The germline V gene has CDR1 LNHNV and CDR2 YYDKDF (reference sequence). V trimming: 0 bases; J trimming: 12 bases; junction bases outside the gene matches: 3. CDR3 sequence (DNA): TGTGCCACCAGCAGAGAGGGACAGGGTAGACCCCTCCACTTT. Translated, it gives CATSREGQGRPLHF.

This clone has more than one count but fewer than ten. The V gene is TRBV21-1, the J gene TRBJ2-7. TRBV21-1 has pseudogene status. The CDR3 runs 15 residues. The CDR3 is CASSKGTECAYEQYF. The CDR3 nucleotides are TGTGCCAGCAGCAAAGGGACGGAGTGTGCGTACGAGCAGTACTTC.

This chain links TRBV2 with TRBJ1-5, with TRBD1 as a possible D gene (5 bases). Trimming removed 2 bases at V and 7 bases at J, with 12 bases between. The length of the CDR3 is 14 residues. Germline CDR1 is SNHLY and CDR2 is FYNNEI. DNA for the CDR3: TGTGCCAGCAGTGAAAATCAAGGGGACCAGCCCCAGCATTTT. Residues: CASSENQGDQPQHF.

J is TRBJ2-7 and V is TRBV4-3; D uncertain. This CDR3 region has 13 residues. V was cut by 0 bases and J by 2 bases, with 5 bases left in between. Germline CDR1 and CDR2: LGHNA and YSLEER. CDR3 residues: CASSQDRAYEQYF. CDR3 bases: TGCGCCAGCAGCCAAGATCGAGCCTACGAGCAGTACTTC.

The chain employs TRBV5-1 and TRBJ2-1; D may be TRBD1 or TRBD2 (5 bases each). The V and J ends lost 4 bases and 7 bases respectively, with 15 bases between them. The germline V gene encodes CDR1 SGHRS and CDR2 YFSETQ. The CDR3 extends over 14 amino acids. CDR3 loop: CASSPLRGQNEQFF. CDR3 bases: TGCGCCAGCAGCCCTCTTCGGGGCCAGAATGAGCAGTTCTTC.